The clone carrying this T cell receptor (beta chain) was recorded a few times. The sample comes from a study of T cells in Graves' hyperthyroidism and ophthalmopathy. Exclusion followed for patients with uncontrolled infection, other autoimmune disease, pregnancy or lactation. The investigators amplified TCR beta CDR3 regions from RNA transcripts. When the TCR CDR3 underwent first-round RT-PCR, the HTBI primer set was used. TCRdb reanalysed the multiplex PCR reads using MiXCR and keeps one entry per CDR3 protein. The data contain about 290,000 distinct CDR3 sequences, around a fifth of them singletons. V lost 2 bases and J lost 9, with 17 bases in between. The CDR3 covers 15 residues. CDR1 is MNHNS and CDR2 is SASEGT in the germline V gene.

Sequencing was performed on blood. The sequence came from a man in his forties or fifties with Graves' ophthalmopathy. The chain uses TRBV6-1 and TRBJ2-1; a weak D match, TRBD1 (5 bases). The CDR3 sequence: CASSEFWTFSGEQFF. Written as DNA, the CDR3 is TGTGCCAGCAGTGAATTTTGGACATTCTCTGGTGAGCAGTTCTTC.